This T cell receptor (beta chain) came from a study of T cell responses to AZD1222 COVID-19 vaccine. To note about this clone: A junction boundary mismatches the germline segment, possibly from a read error.

CDR1 is SGHTA, CDR2 FQGNSA, per germline. The CDR3 loop spans 16 amino acids. Assay used: immunoSEQ multiplex PCR; TCRdb lists only in-frame clones, some missing. Here the sample spans about 150,000 clones, 90% being singletons. The rearrangement uses TRBV7-2 and TRBJ1-5; TRBD1 agrees at 7 bases. Specimen: peripheral blood, collected 28 days after the second AZD1222 dose. The TCR sequence derives from an adult who received the AZD1222 COVID-19 vaccine. The CDR3 spells CASNLWGRGSNQPQHF. CDR3 nucleotides: TGTGCCAGCAACTTATGGGGCAGGGGGAGCAATCAGCCCCAGCATTTT.